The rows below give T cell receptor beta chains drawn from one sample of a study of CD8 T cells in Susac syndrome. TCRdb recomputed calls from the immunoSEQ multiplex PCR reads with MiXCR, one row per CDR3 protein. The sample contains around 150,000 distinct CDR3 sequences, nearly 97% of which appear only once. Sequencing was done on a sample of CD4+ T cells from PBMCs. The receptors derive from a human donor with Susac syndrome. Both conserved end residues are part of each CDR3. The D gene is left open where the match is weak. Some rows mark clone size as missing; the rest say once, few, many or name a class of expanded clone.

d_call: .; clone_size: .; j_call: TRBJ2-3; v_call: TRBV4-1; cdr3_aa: CASSQESVDTDTQYF; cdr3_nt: TGCGCCAGCAGCCAAGAGTCGGTAGATACAGATACGCAGTATTTT
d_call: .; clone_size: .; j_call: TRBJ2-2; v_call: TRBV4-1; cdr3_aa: CASSQFGAGNTGELFF; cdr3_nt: TGCGCCAGCAGCCAATTCGGAGCGGGGAACACCGGGGAGCTGTTTTTT
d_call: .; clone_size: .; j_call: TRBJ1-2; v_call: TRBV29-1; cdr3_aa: CSVVGGDNYGYTF; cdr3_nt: TGCAGCGTTGTAGGGGGGGACAACTATGGCTACACCTTC
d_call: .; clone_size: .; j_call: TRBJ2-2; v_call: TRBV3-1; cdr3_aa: CASSQSRTANTGELFF; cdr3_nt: TGTGCCAGCAGCCAGTCTAGGACAGCGAACACCGGGGAGCTGTTTTTT
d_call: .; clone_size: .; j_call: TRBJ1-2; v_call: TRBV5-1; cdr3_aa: CASSLGGSENYGYTF; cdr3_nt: TGCGCCAGCAGCTTGGGTGGCAGCGAAAACTATGGCTACACCTTC
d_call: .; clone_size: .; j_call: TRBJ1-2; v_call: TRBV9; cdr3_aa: CASSVDQSYGYTF; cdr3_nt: TGTGCCAGCAGCGTAGACCAGAGCTATGGCTACACCTTC
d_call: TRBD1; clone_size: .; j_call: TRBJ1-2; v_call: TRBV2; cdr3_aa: CASADRERYGYTF; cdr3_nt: TGTGCCAGCGCGGACAGGGAACGGTATGGCTACACCTTC
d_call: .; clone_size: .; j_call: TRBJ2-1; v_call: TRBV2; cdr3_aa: CATQFRLEQFF; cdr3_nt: TGTGCCACACAATTTCGACTAGAGCAGTTCTTC
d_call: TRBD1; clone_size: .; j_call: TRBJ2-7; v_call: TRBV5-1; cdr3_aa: CASSWTGDGYEQYF; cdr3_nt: TGCGCCAGCAGCTGGACAGGGGATGGTTACGAGCAGTACTTC
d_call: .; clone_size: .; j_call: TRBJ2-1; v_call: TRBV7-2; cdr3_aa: CASSPKGRTSSSGEQFF; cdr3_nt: TGTGCCAGCAGCCCAAAAGGCAGGACCTCATCGAGTGGTGAGCAGTTCTTC
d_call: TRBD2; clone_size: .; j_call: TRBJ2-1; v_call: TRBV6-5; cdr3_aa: CASRAPATGGLFF; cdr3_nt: TGTGCCAGCAGAGCCCCCGCCACGGGAGGCCTGTTCTTC
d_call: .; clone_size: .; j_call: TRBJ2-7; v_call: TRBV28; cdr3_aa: CASISSVAPYEQYF; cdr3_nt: TGTGCCAGCATCTCCTCGGTGGCTCCCTACGAGCAGTACTTC
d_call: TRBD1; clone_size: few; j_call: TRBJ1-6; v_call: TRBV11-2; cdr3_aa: CASSKGARSPLHF; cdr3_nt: TGTGCCAGCAGCAAGGGGGCGCGTTCACCCCTCCATTTT
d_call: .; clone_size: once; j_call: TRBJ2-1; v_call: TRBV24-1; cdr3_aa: CATSVGRNYNEQFF; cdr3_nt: TGTGCCACCAGTGTGGGCAGGAATTACAATGAGCAGTTCTTC
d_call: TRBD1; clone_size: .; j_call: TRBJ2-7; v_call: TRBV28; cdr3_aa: CASSFPTGEYEQYF; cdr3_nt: TGTGCCAGCAGTTTCCCCACAGGGGAGTACGAGCAGTACTTC
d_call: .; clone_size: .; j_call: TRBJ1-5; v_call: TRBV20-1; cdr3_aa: CSASPGGSNQPQHF; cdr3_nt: TGCAGTGCTAGCCCGGGGGGTAGCAATCAGCCCCAGCATTTT
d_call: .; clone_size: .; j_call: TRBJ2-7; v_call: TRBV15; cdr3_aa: CATSRAQRVEEQYF; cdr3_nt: TGTGCCACCAGCAGGGCACAACGGGTTGAAGAGCAGTACTTC
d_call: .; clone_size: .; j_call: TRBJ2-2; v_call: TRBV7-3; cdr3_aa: CASRQERGELFF; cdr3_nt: TGTGCCAGCAGACAAGAAAGGGGGGAGCTGTTTTTT
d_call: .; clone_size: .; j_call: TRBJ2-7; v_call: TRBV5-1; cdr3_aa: CASSVSTGKSRIYEQYF; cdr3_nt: TGCGCCAGCAGCGTATCAACAGGGAAATCGAGGATTTACGAGCAGTACTTC
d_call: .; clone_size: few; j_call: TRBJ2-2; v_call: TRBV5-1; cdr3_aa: CASSTRTGELFF; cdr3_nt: TGCGCCAGCTCAACCCGCACCGGGGAGCTGTTTTTT
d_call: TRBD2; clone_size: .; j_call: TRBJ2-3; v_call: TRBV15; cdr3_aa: CATGVGGDTQYF; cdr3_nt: TGTGCCACCGGGGTCGGGGGGGATACGCAGTATTTT
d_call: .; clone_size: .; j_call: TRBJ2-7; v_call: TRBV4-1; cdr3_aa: CASSPPYRERVGEISSYEQYF; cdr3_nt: TGCGCCAGCAGCCCGCCATACCGAGAGCGGGTTGGGGAGATATCCTCCTACGAGCAGTACTTC
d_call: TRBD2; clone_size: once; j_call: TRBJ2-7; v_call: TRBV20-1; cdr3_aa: CSARGSGRAGGNEQYF; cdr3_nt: TGCAGTGCTCGCGGCAGCGGGAGGGCCGGAGGGAACGAGCAGTACTTC
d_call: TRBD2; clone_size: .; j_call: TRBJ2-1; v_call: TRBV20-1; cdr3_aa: CSARTTSGTYNEQFF; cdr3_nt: TGCAGTGCTAGAACTACTAGCGGCACCTACAATGAGCAGTTCTTC
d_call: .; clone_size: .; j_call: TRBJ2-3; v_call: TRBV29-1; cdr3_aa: CSVPEGADTQYF; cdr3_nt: TGCAGCGTCCCAGAAGGGGCAGATACGCAGTATTTT
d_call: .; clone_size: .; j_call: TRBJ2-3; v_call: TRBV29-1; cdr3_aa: CSVQIRDTQYF; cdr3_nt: TGCAGCGTACAAATCAGAGATACGCAGTATTTT
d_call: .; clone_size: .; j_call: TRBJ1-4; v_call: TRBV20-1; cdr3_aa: CSVIRVNGEKLFF; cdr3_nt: TGCAGTGTAATCCGGGTGAATGGTGAAAAACTGTTTTTT
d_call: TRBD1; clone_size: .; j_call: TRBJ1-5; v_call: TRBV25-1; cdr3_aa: CASSESGTGRNQPQHF; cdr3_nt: TGTGCCAGCAGTGAGTCCGGGACAGGGCGCAATCAGCCCCAGCATTTT
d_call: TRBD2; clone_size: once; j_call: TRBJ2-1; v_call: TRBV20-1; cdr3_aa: CSAREVMLAGVRNEQFF; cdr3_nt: TGCAGTGCTAGAGAAGTAATGCTAGCGGGGGTTAGGAATGAGCAGTTCTTC
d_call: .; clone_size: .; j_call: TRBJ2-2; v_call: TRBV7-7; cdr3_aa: CASSAGRTINTGELFF; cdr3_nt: TGTGCTAGCAGCGCAGGCCGGACGATTAACACCGGGGAGCTGTTTTTT
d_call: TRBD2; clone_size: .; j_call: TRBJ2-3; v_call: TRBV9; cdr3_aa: CASSTGGALSDTQYF; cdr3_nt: TGTGCCAGCAGCACCGGGGGGGCCTTATCTGATACGCAGTATTTT
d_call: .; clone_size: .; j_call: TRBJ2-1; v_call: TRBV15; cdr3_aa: CATSRDQVRGEQFF; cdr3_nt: TGTGCCACCAGCAGAGATCAGGTGCGGGGTGAGCAGTTCTTC
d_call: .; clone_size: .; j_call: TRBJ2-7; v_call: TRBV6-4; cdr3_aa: CASSDNGSSYEQYF; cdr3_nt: TGTGCCAGCAGCGATAACGGTAGCTCCTACGAGCAGTACTTC
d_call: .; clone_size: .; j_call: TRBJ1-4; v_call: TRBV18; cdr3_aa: CASSPTGAFNEKLFF; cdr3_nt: TGTGCCAGCTCACCGACGGGTGCGTTTAATGAAAAACTGTTTTTT
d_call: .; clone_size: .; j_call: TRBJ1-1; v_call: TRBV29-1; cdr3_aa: CSVAGASEAFF; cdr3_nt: TGCAGCGTTGCGGGAGCATCCGAAGCTTTCTTT
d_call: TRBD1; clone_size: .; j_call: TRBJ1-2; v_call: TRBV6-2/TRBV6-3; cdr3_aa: CASRRQGGGYTF; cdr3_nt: TGTGCCAGCAGAAGACAGGGAGGCGGCTACACCTTC
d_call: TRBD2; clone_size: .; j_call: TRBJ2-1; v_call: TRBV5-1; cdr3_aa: CASSPTSGRPNEQFF; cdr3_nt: TGCGCCAGCAGCCCCACCAGCGGGAGGCCGAATGAGCAGTTCTTC
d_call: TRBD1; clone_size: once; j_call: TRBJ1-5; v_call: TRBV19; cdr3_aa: CASSMGRQGGDQPQHF; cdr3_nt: TGTGCCAGTAGTATGGGCCGACAGGGCGGAGATCAGCCCCAGCATTTT
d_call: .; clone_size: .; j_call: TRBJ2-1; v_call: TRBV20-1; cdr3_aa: CSARVRFGRRDEQFF; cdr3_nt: TGCAGTGCTAGAGTTCGGTTTGGGCGGAGGGATGAGCAGTTCTTC
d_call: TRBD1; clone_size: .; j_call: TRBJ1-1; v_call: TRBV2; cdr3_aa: CASSPSGTGRLAFF; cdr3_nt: TGTGCCAGCAGCCCCTCCGGGACAGGGAGATTGGCTTTCTTT
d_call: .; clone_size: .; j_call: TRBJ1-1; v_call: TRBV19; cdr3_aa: CASKMRGNGKNTEAFF; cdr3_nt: TGTGCCAGTAAAATGAGAGGGAATGGGAAGAACACTGAAGCTTTCTTT
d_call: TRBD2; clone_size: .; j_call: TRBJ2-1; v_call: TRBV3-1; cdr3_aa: CASSPSSWGGNEQFF; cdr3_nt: TGTGCCAGCAGCCCCTCCTCCTGGGGGGGGAATGAGCAGTTCTTC